Listed below are T cell receptor beta chains from one sample, sequenced in a study of T cell repertoires in cytomegalovirus infection. These receptors have no identified antigens. TCRdb ran MiXCR on the reads and lists one entry per CDR3 protein. The data hold 700,000 to 850,000 distinct CDR3 sequences, with roughly 33% observed a single time. The sequencing used cultured CD8+ T cells from PBMCs, collected from culture after CMV antigen stimulation. These receptors were collected from a human donor in good health (CMV status not recorded). Some clones in this sample may be carry-over from other donors' samples. The CDR3 runs from the conserved cysteine through the conserved F or W. Fields, in order: clone size, V gene, J gene, D gene, CDR3 DNA, CDR3 protein. The D gene is left open where the match is weak. Some rows mark clone size as missing; the rest say once, few, many or name a class of expanded clone.

-	TRBV7-6	TRBJ2-1	-	TGTGCCAGCAGGACAGCAACTAGTGAGCAGTTCTTC	CASRTATSEQFF
-	TRBV12-3/TRBV12-4	TRBJ2-7	-	TGTGCCAGCACTCCCCCGGGGCGGACCTACGAGCAGTACTTC	CASTPPGRTYEQYF
-	TRBV19	TRBJ1-6	TRBD1	TGTGCCAGTAGTATAGATCCGGGACAGGGCGGATCACCCCTCCACTTT	CASSIDPGQGGSPLHF
few	TRBV11-2	TRBJ2-3	-	TGTGCCAGCAGCTTCGAGGGTAGAGCTAGCACAGATACGCAGTATTTT	CASSFEGRASTDTQYF
-	TRBV19	TRBJ2-7	-	TGTGCCAGTAGTACCGGGACTCTTTTGGGAGAGCAGTACTTC	CASSTGTLLGEQYF
few	TRBV6-6	TRBJ1-3	-	TGTGCCAGCGATAACAGATTTTACTCTGGAAACACCATATATTTT	CASDNRFYSGNTIYF
many	TRBV7-2	TRBJ1-3	TRBD1	TGTGCCAGTCATCAGGGGGCTGGAAACACCATATATTTT	CASHQGAGNTIYF
-	TRBV7-9	TRBJ2-3	TRBD2	TGTGCCAGCAGCCACCCTAGGCGGGGGGATCTAAATCTCACAGATACGCAGTATTTT	CASSHPRRGDLNLTDTQYF
-	TRBV27	TRBJ2-1	-	TGTGCCAGCAGTTTATATGGGAGCGGCGACTCCTACAATGAGCAGTTCTTC	CASSLYGSGDSYNEQFF
few	TRBV27	TRBJ1-2	TRBD1	TGTGCCAGCAGTCCCGTGACAGGGGGGGGCTACACCTTC	CASSPVTGGGYTF
few	TRBV7-7	TRBJ1-3	TRBD1	TGTGCTAGCAGCCAGGGGGGTGCCGGAAACACCATATATTTT	CASSQGGAGNTIYF